This is a list of T cell receptor beta chains from one sample in a study of T cells in localized non-small cell lung cancer. The table came from immunoSEQ multiplex PCR; TCRdb's copy has only in-frame clones and leaves some out. The table includes about 59,000 clones, roughly 90% detected once. This sample comprised peripheral blood, obtained before any cancer treatment. The receptor source for this set is a woman aged 40-75 years with stage I lung adenocarcinoma. Each CDR3 is given with its conserved first and last residue. D genes are given only for firm matches. Some rows mark clone size as missing; the rest say once, few, many or name a class of expanded clone.

J: TRBJ1-3; size: once; V: TRBV6-5; D: -; DNA: TGTGCCAGCAGTTACGGGGACTTTTCTGGAAACACCATATATTTT; CDR3: CASSYGDFSGNTIYF
J: TRBJ1-3; size: -; V: TRBV28; D: TRBD1; DNA: TGTGCCAGCAGCCTCCCGGGACAGAGGCGAAACACCATATATTTT; CDR3: CASSLPGQRRNTIYF
J: TRBJ2-5; size: once; V: TRBV28; D: -; DNA: TGTGCCAGCAGTTTATCGGTAGGGGCCCCAGGGGGGAAGACCCAGTACTTC; CDR3: CASSLSVGAPGGKTQYF
J: TRBJ1-1; size: -; V: TRBV7-3; D: -; DNA: TGTGCCAGCAGCCCCTCAGGGGCTAACACTGAAGCTTTCTTT; CDR3: CASSPSGANTEAFF
J: TRBJ1-1; size: -; V: TRBV7-8; D: -; DNA: TGTGCCAGCAGCTCTAACCGGGGAGGGGGAGACGCTGAAGCTTTCTTT; CDR3: CASSSNRGGGDAEAFF
J: TRBJ2-5; size: once; V: TRBV28; D: -; DNA: TGTGCCAGCAGTTTCGCCACACTCCAAGAGACCCAGTACTTC; CDR3: CASSFATLQETQYF
J: TRBJ1-1; size: -; V: TRBV18; D: TRBD1; DNA: TGTGCCAGCTCCCGCACAGGGGTTGACACTGAAGCTTTCTTT; CDR3: CASSRTGVDTEAFF
J: TRBJ2-7; size: -; V: TRBV27; D: TRBD2; DNA: TGTGCCAGCAGTTCATCGCCTCTAGCGGCTCTACCCTCCTACGAGCAGTACTTC; CDR3: CASSSSPLAALPSYEQYF
J: TRBJ1-6; size: -; V: TRBV25-1; D: -; DNA: TGTGCCAGCCCCCTGAATTGGGCAGGCAGCTCCTATAATTCACCCCTCCACTTT; CDR3: CASPLNWAGSSYNSPLHF
J: TRBJ2-2; size: -; V: TRBV7-3; D: -; DNA: TGTGCCAGCAGCTTAAATGCAGGTCCCGCGAACACCGGGGAGCTGTTTTTT; CDR3: CASSLNAGPANTGELFF
J: TRBJ1-3; size: -; V: TRBV5-1; D: -; DNA: TGCGCCAGCAGCCCCTGGGGTCTCACGGGTGGAAACACCATATATTTT; CDR3: CASSPWGLTGGNTIYF
J: TRBJ1-2; size: -; V: TRBV4-2; D: -; DNA: TGTGCCAGCAGCCAAGATGAGGTACGGAGTCCAGGGGGCTACACCTTC; CDR3: CASSQDEVRSPGGYTF
J: TRBJ2-7; size: -; V: TRBV7-3; D: TRBD2; DNA: TGTGCCAGCAGCCCGGCTAGCGGCCCTTACGAGCAGTACTTC; CDR3: CASSPASGPYEQYF
J: TRBJ1-1; size: -; V: TRBV10-2; D: -; DNA: TGCGCCAGCAGTGCCTTGAACACTGAAGCTTTCTTT; CDR3: CASSALNTEAFF
J: TRBJ1-1; size: -; V: TRBV4-2; D: -; DNA: TGTGCCAGCAGCACCCAGGGTGAGGGGACTGAAGCTTTCTTT; CDR3: CASSTQGEGTEAFF
J: TRBJ1-3; size: -; V: TRBV28; D: -; DNA: TGTGCCAGCAGTCCTTTGGCGGGGGCCGGAAACACCATATATTTT; CDR3: CASSPLAGAGNTIYF
J: TRBJ1-1; size: once; V: TRBV30; D: -; DNA: TGTGCCTGGAGTAATCCGGGGGGCACTGAAGCTTTCTTT; CDR3: CAWSNPGGTEAFF
J: TRBJ2-1; size: -; V: TRBV27; D: -; DNA: TGTGCCAGCAGTTTCCTTTTTCGGGTCGATGAGCAGTTCTTC; CDR3: CASSFLFRVDEQFF
J: TRBJ1-2; size: -; V: TRBV10-3; D: TRBD1; DNA: TGTGCCATTGGTCCGGGACAGGGGTTCGCCGGCTACACCTTC; CDR3: CAIGPGQGFAGYTF
J: TRBJ2-2; size: once; V: TRBV7-2; D: TRBD2; DNA: TGTGCCAGCAGCTTAGGGGCTAGCGGGGTCACCGGGGAGCTGTTTTTT; CDR3: CASSLGASGVTGELFF
J: TRBJ1-1; size: -; V: TRBV10-1; D: -; DNA: TGCGCCAGCAGTGGGGGTACAGGGAACACTGAAGCTTTCTTT; CDR3: CASSGGTGNTEAFF
J: TRBJ2-3; size: -; V: TRBV7-3; D: -; DNA: TGTGCCAGCAGCCGACAAGGGGGCACAGATACGCAGTATTTT; CDR3: CASSRQGGTDTQYF
J: TRBJ1-2; size: -; V: TRBV5-6; D: -; DNA: TGTGCCAGCAGCTTGGGCTCGAGGATCGGTAACTATGGCTACACCTTC; CDR3: CASSLGSRIGNYGYTF
J: TRBJ1-1; size: -; V: TRBV7-2; D: -; DNA: TGTGCCAGCAGCTTAGAACCCTTCGGGAACACTGAAGCTTTCTTT; CDR3: CASSLEPFGNTEAFF
J: TRBJ2-3; size: -; V: TRBV6-1; D: -; DNA: TGTGCCAGCAGTGAAGCAGGGGGAGGGGGGGATACGCAGTATTTT; CDR3: CASSEAGGGGDTQYF
J: TRBJ2-1; size: -; V: TRBV19; D: TRBD2; DNA: TGTGCCAGTACTGAGCGGGACTTTCACAATGAGCAGTTCTTC; CDR3: CASTERDFHNEQFF
J: TRBJ1-1; size: -; V: TRBV14; D: -; DNA: TGTGCCAGCAGCCAAGTAAGACTTACAGACACTGAAGCTTTCTTT; CDR3: CASSQVRLTDTEAFF
J: TRBJ2-1; size: once; V: TRBV7-3; D: -; DNA: TGTGCCAGCAGCTCTCGGACTCAGTCGGGGGAGCAGTTCTTC; CDR3: CASSSRTQSGEQFF
J: TRBJ1-1; size: -; V: TRBV19; D: -; DNA: TGTGCCAGTACCGACGCCGATGTCGTGGCTGAAGCTTTCTTT; CDR3: CASTDADVVAEAFF
J: TRBJ2-7; size: -; V: TRBV5-4; D: TRBD2; DNA: TGTGCCAGCAGCGGGGGACTAGCGGGAGGGCCATACGAGCAGTACTTC; CDR3: CASSGGLAGGPYEQYF
J: TRBJ2-3; size: -; V: TRBV19; D: TRBD2; DNA: TGTGCCAGTAGTATTTTTCTGGGACTAGCGAGAGATACGCAGTATTTT; CDR3: CASSIFLGLARDTQYF
J: TRBJ2-7; size: -; V: TRBV6-5; D: TRBD1; DNA: TGTGCCAGCAGTTTAGGGACAGGGATCGAGCAGTACTTC; CDR3: CASSLGTGIEQYF
J: TRBJ2-7; size: -; V: TRBV5-1; D: TRBD1; DNA: TGCGCCAGCAGCCTTTCTCTGGACAGGACCTCCTACGAGCAGTACTTC; CDR3: CASSLSLDRTSYEQYF
J: TRBJ1-2; size: -; V: TRBV6-6; D: -; DNA: TGTGCCAGCAGTTACTCGGGCAACTCGAACTATGGCTACACCTTC; CDR3: CASSYSGNSNYGYTF
J: TRBJ1-5; size: -; V: TRBV5-4; D: -; DNA: TGTGCCAGCAGCTTGGGAGGGAGGGGGTTTCAGCCCCAGCATTTT; CDR3: CASSLGGRGFQPQHF
J: TRBJ1-1; size: -; V: TRBV9; D: -; DNA: TGTGCCAGCAGCTTTGACAGCATGAACACTGAAGCTTTCTTT; CDR3: CASSFDSMNTEAFF
J: TRBJ2-7; size: -; V: TRBV7-3; D: TRBD1; DNA: TGTGCCAGCAGCTTGAGACAGGGGTCCTACGAGCAGTACTTC; CDR3: CASSLRQGSYEQYF
J: TRBJ2-7; size: -; V: TRBV5-4; D: -; DNA: TGTGCCAGCAGCGCTGGACCAGCCGCCTACGAGCAGTACTTC; CDR3: CASSAGPAAYEQYF
J: TRBJ2-7; size: -; V: TRBV6-5; D: -; DNA: TGTGCCAGCAGCGACCATTCCGAGCAGTACTTC; CDR3: CASSDHSEQYF
J: TRBJ2-4; size: -; V: TRBV6-1; D: -; DNA: TGTGCCAGCAGTGAGGAACAGGGGTGGGGGGATATTCAGTACTTC; CDR3: CASSEEQGWGDIQYF